One sample yielded the 15 T cell receptor beta chains listed below, sequenced in a study of T cell repertoires in cytomegalovirus infection (dated by TCRdb to about 2019). Their antigen targets remain unknown. TCRdb shows the sequencer as Illumina HiSeq 1500. Clones were called with MiXCR by TCRdb after fastp trimmed the public reads at Q25, and only in-frame beta chains were retained. Entries that share a CDR3 protein sequence are merged under the most common genes and DNA. The table for this sample lists roughly 700,000 distinct CDR3 sequences; 33% of them were counted only once. The biggest ten clones account for 18% of the sample. The treatment or condition tag for this specimen amounts to: in vitro stimulation with specific CMV peptide epitopes to enrich CMV-specific T cells. The sample was cultured PBMCs, taken from culture after CMV antigen stimulation. The receptors shown here come from a human donor in good health (CMV status not recorded). Some clones in this sample may be carry-over from other donors' samples.

This clonotype has at least ten counts. The chain combines TRBV7-2 with TRBJ2-1; D is undetermined. Germline CDR1 reads SGHTA; CDR2 reads FQGNSA. V was shortened by 3 bases and J by 8 bases, with 8 bases between the two germline ends. CDR3 length: 12 residues. CDR3 in amino acids: CASSLLGYEQFF. CDR3 bases: TGTGCCAGCAGCTTGCTCGGCTATGAGCAGTTCTTC.

There are many counts of this clonotype. This sequence joins TRBV7-9 and TRBJ2-7; D is possibly TRBD1 (7 bases). Trimming pared 8 bases from V and 7 bases from J, leaving 18 bases between. Germline V lookup: CDR1 SEHNR, CDR2 FQNEAQ (reference sequence). The CDR3 is 13 residues long. CDR3 amino acids: CASGGTDSVEQYF. The CDR3 DNA is TGTGCCAGCGGGGGGACAGACTCCGTGGAGCAGTACTTC.

A word on this clonotype: A single base separates this from a much larger clone, so it may be a read error. DNA for the CDR3: TGTGCCAACAGCTTCGGACAGGGGGCGGTCGGGGAAAAACTGTTTTTT. Its translation is CANSFGQGAVGEKLFF. The gene calls are TRBV7-2 and TRBJ1-4, with 11 nucleotides matching TRBD1. CDR1 is SGHTA and CDR2 is FQGNSA in the germline V gene. The CDR3 is 16 residues long.

The rearrangement links TRBV20-1 to TRBJ2-3, with 11 bases that match TRBD2. The CDR3 consists of 15 residues. Looked up from germline, CDR1 is DFQATT and CDR2 is SNEGSKA (reference sequence). The ends lost 7 bases at V and 2 bases at J; junction bases unmatched: 8. CDR3 sequence reads: CSVLPTSGDTDTQYF. The CDR3 coding sequence is TGCAGTGTCCTACCGACTAGCGGGGACACAGATACGCAGTATTTT.

The chain has TRBV12-3 or TRBV12-4 and TRBJ1-2; D ambiguous. The CDR3 is 15 amino acids. V lost 6 bases and J 3 bases, leaving 17 bases between the germline ends. The CDR3 DNA reads TGTGCCAGCAGCTCCTCTACAGACGGCTACTATGGCTACACCTTC. It codes for CASSSSTDGYYGYTF.

The chain combines TRBV19 with TRBJ2-7; 12 bases map to TRBD2. The V and J ends lost 7 bases and 6 bases, in that order; junction bases with no gene match: 4. The CDR3 loop spans 13 amino acids. Per germline, CDR1 LNHDA and CDR2 SQIVND (reference sequence). CDR3 nucleotides: TGTGCCAGTAATCTAGCGGGAGGGCGCGAGCAGTACTTC. Its translation is CASNLAGGREQYF.

A few counts support this clonotype. The rearrangement links TRBV7-9 to TRBJ1-5; D unclear. There are 15 residues in the CDR3. The germline CDR1 and CDR2 sequences are SEHNR and FQNEAQ (reference sequence). Trimming pared 2 bases from V and 4 bases from J, leaving 12 bases between. The CDR3 region has the DNA TGTGCCAGCAGCTTATCGGGGTCCGCAAATCAGCCCCAGCATTTT. Residues: CASSLSGSANQPQHF.

The V gene is TRBV10-3, the J gene TRBJ2-3; the match to TRBD2 covers 16 bases. Germline V gene lookup returns CDR1 ENHRY and CDR2 SYGVKD. After removal of 6 bases from V and 6 bases from J, the junction contained 9 bases not matched to a gene. The CDR3 spans 17 residues. The CDR3 region is CAIRESGTSGGADTQYF. As DNA, the CDR3 is TGTGCCATCAGAGAGAGTGGGACTAGCGGGGGGGCGGATACGCAGTATTTT.

This rearrangement joins TRBV5-1 to TRBJ1-1; D remains ambiguous. CDR1 and CDR2 from the germline V gene are SGHRS and YFSETQ. The CDR3 runs 14 residues. The V end lost 4 bases, the J end lost 3 bases, and 13 bases lay between the germline ends. CDR3 loop: CASSLEARDTEAFF. In nucleotides, the CDR3 is TGCGCCAGCAGCCTAGAGGCTCGGGACACTGAAGCTTTCTTT.

The chain employs TRBV6-2 or TRBV6-3 and TRBJ1-5; D may be TRBD1 (6 bases). Trimming stripped 6 bases from V and 3 bases from J, with 15 bases between. The CDR3 is 15 amino acids. Germline CDR1 and CDR2: MNHEY and SVGEGT. The DNA for the CDR3 is TGTGCCAGCAGACGGTCAGGGGCTACCAATCAGCCCCAGCATTTT. Amino acid sequence: CASRRSGATNQPQHF.

V is TRBV7-2 and J is TRBJ1-2; D remains unclear. The V gene lost 1 base and the J gene lost 8 bases, with 20 bases spanning the gap. Germline V gene sequence: CDR1 SGHTA, CDR2 FQGNSA. The CDR3 extends over 16 amino acids. The CDR3 DNA reads TGTGCCAGCAGCTTAGGGCAGGTCCATGTAATAAGCGGCTACACCTTC. It yields the protein CASSLGQVHVISGYTF.

This clonotype has a count of ten or more. The rearrangement links TRBV6-1 to TRBJ2-1, with TRBD2 matching 9 bases. Trimming cost V 3 bases and J 15 bases; bases outside gene matches: 9. The CDR3 has 13 amino acids. CDR1 MNHNS and CDR2 SASEGT come from the germline V gene. The CDR3 bases are TGTGCCAGCAGTGACTTAGCGGGGGCGGTCTGGTTCTTC. Its protein is CASSDLAGAVWFF.

The V gene is TRBV6-8, the J gene TRBJ1-3, with D perhaps TRBD1 (6 bases). The CDR3 totals 18 residues. CDR1 is MNHGY and CDR2 is SAAAGT in the germline V gene. Trimming took off 1 base at V and 4 bases at J, with 20 bases between the two ends. The CDR3 spells CASSYFHPGGAGGNTIYF. CDR3 nucleotides: TGTGCCAGCAGTTACTTCCACCCGGGGGGGGCGGGAGGAAACACCATATATTTT.

This clonotype appeared a few times. V is TRBV7-9 and J is TRBJ2-5; D might be TRBD1 (6 bases). V was cut by 1 base and J by 5 bases, with 11 bases left in between. CDR1 and CDR2 (germline): SEHNR, FQNEAQ (reference sequence). CDR3 size: 14 residues. CDR3 in DNA: TGTGCCAGCAGCTTAGAGGGGGTCGGGGAGACCCAGTACTTC. Translation gives CASSLEGVGETQYF.

This clonotype showed up just a few times. V and J are TRBV28 and TRBJ1-3; no definite D call. Germline CDR1 MDHEN, CDR2 SYDVKM. Trimming removed 2 bases from V and 4 bases from J, with 12 bases in between. The CDR3 runs to 15 residues. The CDR3: CASSLGDRIGNTIYF. In nucleotides, the CDR3 is TGTGCCAGCAGTTTAGGGGATAGAATCGGAAACACCATATATTTT.